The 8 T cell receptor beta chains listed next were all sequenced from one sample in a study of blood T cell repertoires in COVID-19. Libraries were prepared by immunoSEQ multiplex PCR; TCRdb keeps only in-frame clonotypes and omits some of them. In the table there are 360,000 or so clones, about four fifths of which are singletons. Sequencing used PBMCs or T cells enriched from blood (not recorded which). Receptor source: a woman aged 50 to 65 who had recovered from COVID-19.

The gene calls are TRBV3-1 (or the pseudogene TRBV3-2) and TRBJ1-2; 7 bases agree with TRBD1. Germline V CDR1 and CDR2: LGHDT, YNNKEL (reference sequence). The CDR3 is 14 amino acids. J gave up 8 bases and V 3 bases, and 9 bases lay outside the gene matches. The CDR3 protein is CASSHQQGPSGYTF. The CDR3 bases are TGTGCCAGCAGCCATCAACAGGGGCCCTCCGGCTACACCTTC.

CDR3 nucleotides: TGTGCCAGCAGCCATGGGACAGGGAACACTGAAGCTTTCTTT. Translating it yields CASSHGTGNTEAFF. This chain connects TRBV5-4 to TRBJ1-1; 8 bases line up with TRBD1. CDR3 length: 14 amino acids. Trimming at V came to 4 bases and at J to 1 base, leaving 3 bases not matched to a gene. Looked up from germline, CDR1 is SGHNT and CDR2 is YYREEE (reference sequence).

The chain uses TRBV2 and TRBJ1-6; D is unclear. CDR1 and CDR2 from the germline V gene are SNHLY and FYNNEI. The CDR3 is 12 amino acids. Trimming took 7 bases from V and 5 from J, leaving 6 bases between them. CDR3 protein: CASNQDNSPLHF. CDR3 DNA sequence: TGTGCCAGCAATCAGGATAATTCACCCCTCCACTTT.

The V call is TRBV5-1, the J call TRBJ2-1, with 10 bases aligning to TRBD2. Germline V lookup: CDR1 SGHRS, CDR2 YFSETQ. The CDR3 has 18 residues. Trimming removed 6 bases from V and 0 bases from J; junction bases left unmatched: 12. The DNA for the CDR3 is TGCGCCAGCAAACAGGGGTTAACTAGCGGGGACTCCTACAATGAGCAGTTCTTC. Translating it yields CASKQGLTSGDSYNEQFF.

The CDR3 region has the DNA TGTGCCATCAGTGCGACAGGTGAAGGGGGCTATGGCTACACCTTC. Its protein product is CAISATGEGGYGYTF. The V call is TRBV10-3, the J call TRBJ1-2, with D possibly matching TRBD1 (6 bases). V was shortened by 4 bases and J by 4 bases, with 16 bases between the two germline ends. Germline CDR1 is ENHRY and CDR2 is SYGVKD. The CDR3 is 15 amino acids.

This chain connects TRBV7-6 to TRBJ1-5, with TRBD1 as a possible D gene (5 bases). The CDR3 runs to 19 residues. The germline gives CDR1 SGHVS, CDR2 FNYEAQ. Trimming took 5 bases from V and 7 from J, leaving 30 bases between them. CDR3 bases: TGTGCCAGCAGCGGAGAGGTGGTCAGGGTACGGCCGAAGGGACAGCCCCAGCATTTT. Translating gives CASSGEVVRVRPKGQPQHF.

CDR3 amino acids: CASSAGTTNTGELFF. The DNA for the CDR3 is TGTGCCAGCAGCGCCGGGACAACGAACACCGGGGAGCTGTTTTTT. The chain uses TRBV9 and TRBJ2-2; tentative D call: TRBD1 (6 bases). Germline assignment: CDR1 SGDLS and CDR2 YYNGEE. Between the trimmed V and J ends, which lost 3 bases and 0 bases, there was a span of 9 bases. CDR3 length equals 15 residues.

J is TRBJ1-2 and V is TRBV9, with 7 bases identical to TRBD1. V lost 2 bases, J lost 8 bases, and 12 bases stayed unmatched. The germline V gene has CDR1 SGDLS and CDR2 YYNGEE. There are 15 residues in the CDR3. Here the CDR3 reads CASSVRPGQPWGYTF. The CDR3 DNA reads TGTGCCAGCAGCGTGAGACCGGGACAGCCTTGGGGCTACACCTTC.